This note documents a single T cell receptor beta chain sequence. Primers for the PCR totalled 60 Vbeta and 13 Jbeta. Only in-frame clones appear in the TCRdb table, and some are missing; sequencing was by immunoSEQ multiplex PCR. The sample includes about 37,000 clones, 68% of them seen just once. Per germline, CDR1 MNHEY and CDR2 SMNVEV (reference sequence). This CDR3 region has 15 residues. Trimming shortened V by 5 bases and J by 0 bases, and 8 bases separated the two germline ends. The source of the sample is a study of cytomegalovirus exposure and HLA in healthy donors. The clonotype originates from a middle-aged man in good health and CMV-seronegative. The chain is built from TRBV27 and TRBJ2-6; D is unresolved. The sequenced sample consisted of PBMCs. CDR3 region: CASSGLSSGANVLTF. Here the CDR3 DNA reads TGTGCCAGCAGTGGTCTTAGCTCTGGGGCCAACGTCCTGACTTTC.